Sequencing of this T cell receptor beta chain was carried out in a study of CD8+ T cells in alopecia areata. Study information: Treated patients swallowed 5 to 10 mg of oral tofacitinib twice daily.

Germline assignment: CDR1 SQVTM and CDR2 ANQGSEA. J gave up 7 bases and V 3 bases, and 2 bases lay outside the gene matches. The CDR3 is 11 amino acids. Treatment indicated: oral pan-JAK inhibitor, 5-10 mg twice daily. From alopecia areata patients, lesional scalp punch biopsies and peripheral blood were collected. Separation by sorting yielded CD4+ and CD8+ T cells from PBMCs. Sequencing used cDNA as its template, made by extracting RNA and reverse transcribing it. Produced via immunoSEQ multiplex PCR; TCRdb's table is partial and in-frame only. The table includes under 200,000 clones, roughly 65% detected once. This clone was picked up one time.

The chain uses TRBV29-1 and TRBJ1-1, with 7 bases lining up with TRBD1. This TCR was sampled from a human donor with alopecia areata. The sequencing used CD4+ T cells sorted from blood, collected at week 4, from a patient treated with tofacitinib. In DNA form, the CDR3 reads TGCAGCGTTGACCGGGACAGTGAAGCTTTCTTT. This encodes CSVDRDSEAFF.